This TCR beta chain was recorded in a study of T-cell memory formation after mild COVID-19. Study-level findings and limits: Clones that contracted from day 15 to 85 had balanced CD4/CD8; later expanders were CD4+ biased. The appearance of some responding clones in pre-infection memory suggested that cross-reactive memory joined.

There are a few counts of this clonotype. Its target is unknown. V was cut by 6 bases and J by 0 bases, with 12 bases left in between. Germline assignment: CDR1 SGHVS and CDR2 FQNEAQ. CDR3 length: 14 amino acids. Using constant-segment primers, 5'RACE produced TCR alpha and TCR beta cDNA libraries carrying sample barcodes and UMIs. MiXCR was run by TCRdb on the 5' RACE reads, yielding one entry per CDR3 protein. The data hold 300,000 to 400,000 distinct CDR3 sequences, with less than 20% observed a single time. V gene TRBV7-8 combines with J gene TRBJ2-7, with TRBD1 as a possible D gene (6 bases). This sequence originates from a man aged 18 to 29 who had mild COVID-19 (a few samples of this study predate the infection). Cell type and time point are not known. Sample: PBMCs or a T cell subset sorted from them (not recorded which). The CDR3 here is CASRDQQGSYEQYF. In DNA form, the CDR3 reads TGTGCCAGCAGAGACCAACAGGGCTCCTACGAGCAGTACTTC.